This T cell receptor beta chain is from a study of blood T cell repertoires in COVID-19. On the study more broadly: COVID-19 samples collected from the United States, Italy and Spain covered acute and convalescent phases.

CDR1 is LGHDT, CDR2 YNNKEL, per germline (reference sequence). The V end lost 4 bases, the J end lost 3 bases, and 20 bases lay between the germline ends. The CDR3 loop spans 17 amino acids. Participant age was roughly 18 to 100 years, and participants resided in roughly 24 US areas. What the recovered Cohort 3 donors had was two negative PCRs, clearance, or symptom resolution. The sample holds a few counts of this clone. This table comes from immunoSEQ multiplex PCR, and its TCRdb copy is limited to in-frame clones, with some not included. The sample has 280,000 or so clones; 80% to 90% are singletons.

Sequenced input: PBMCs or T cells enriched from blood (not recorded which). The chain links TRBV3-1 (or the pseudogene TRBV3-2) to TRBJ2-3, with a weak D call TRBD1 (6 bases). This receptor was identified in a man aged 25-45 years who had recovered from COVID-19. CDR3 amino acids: CASSPLRGSRGTDTQYF. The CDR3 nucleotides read TGTGCCAGCAGCCCCCTCCGGGGATCCAGGGGTACAGATACGCAGTATTTT.